A single sample gave rise to the 5 T cell receptor beta chains below, sequenced in a study of regulatory T cells in long-lasting Graves disease. Time point noted: persistent/refractory GD, antithyroid drugs over 5 years with positive TRAb. The TCR library used RNA extracted from PBMCs. The authors built TCR beta libraries using iRepertoire HTBI primers and Arm-PCR of CDR3 regions. TCRdb re-analysed the multiplex PCR reads in MiXCR, keeping a single row per CDR3 protein. The repertoire has some 450,000 distinct CDR3 sequences, roughly a quarter of them found once; the top ten carry roughly 28%. The sequencing here drew on peripheral blood mononuclear cells (PBMCs), taken when the disease was refractory, from a patient treated with antithyroid drugs. The source is a female donor with Graves disease.

DNA for the CDR3: TGTGCCAGCTCACCAAACAGGGAAGGAAAGAATGGCTACACCTTC. This encodes CASSPNREGKNGYTF. This chain uses TRBV18 with TRBJ1-2; weak D call: TRBD1 (6 bases). Deletions cut 2 bases from V and 6 bases from J, with 16 bases between. The germline V gene encodes CDR1 KGHSH and CDR2 LQKENI. CDR3 length: 15 residues. Based on the CDR3 plus reference TRBV18 and TRBJ1-2, the full variable domain is NAGVMQNPRHLVRRRGQEARLRCSPMKGHSHVYWYRQLPEEGLKFMVYLQKENIIDESGMPKERFSAEFPKEGPSILRIQQVVRGDSAAYFCASSPNREGKNGYTFGSGTRLTVV.

This clonotype was detected many times. This chain uses TRBV11-2 with TRBJ2-7, with D unclear. CDR3 length equals 16 residues. Germline CDR1 reads SGHAT; CDR2 reads FQNNGV. With 5 bases removed from V and 0 bases from J, the gap between germline ends came to 17 bases. The chain's CDR3 is CASSDTAMGSSYEQYF. The CDR3, as DNA: TGTGCCAGCAGCGACACAGCGATGGGAAGCTCCTACGAGCAGTACTTC.

This clonotype was seen only once. The chain employs TRBV28 and TRBJ2-3; 11 positions match TRBD2. The CDR3 is made up of 19 amino acids. In germline, CDR1 is MDHEN, CDR2 SYDVKM. Germline trimming cut 3 bases from V and 2 bases from J; bases unmatched to any gene: 13. The CDR3: CASSFGGTSGFSPTDTQYF. CDR3 bases: TGTGCCAGCAGTTTCGGTGGGACTAGCGGTTTTTCCCCCACAGATACGCAGTATTTT.

This clonotype appeared once. The genes are TRBV11-2 and TRBJ2-3; 14 nucleotides agree with TRBD2. J was trimmed by 8 bases and V by 2 bases; bases with no gene match: 9. Germline V gene sequence: CDR1 SGHAT, CDR2 FQNNGV. The CDR3 runs 17 residues. CDR3 sequence: CASSLPGLAGGSGTQYF. Written as DNA, the CDR3 is TGTGCCAGCAGCTTACCTGGACTAGCGGGAGGATCGGGTACGCAGTATTTT. Variable domain in full (rest from reference TRBV11-2 and TRBJ2-3): EAGVAQSPRYKIIEKRQSVAFWCNPISGHATLYWYQQILGQGPKLLIQFQNNGVVDDSQLPKDRFSAERLKGVDSTLKIQPAKLEDSAVYLCASSLPGLAGGSGTQYFGPGTRLTVL.

Only a few counts were recorded for this clonotype. V gene TRBV18 combines with J gene TRBJ2-3; TRBD1 or TRBD2 may be the D gene (5 bases each). The ends were cut back, 4 bases at V and 0 bases at J, with 8 bases in the middle. This CDR3 spans 14 amino acids. Germline V CDR1 and CDR2: KGHSH, LQKENI. The CDR3 protein is CASSRDHSTDTQYF. The DNA of the CDR3 is TGTGCCAGCTCACGGGACCACAGCACAGATACGCAGTATTTT.